A selection of T cell receptor beta chains follows, all from one sample in a study of CD8+CD57+ T cells in acquired aplastic anemia. Using its own MiXCR run on the reads, TCRdb lists one record per CDR3 protein. This sample carries hundreds of thousands of distinct CDR3 sequences, roughly a third of them seen once, and the ten largest clones take under 0.95%. Sequencing used sorted CD4+, CD8+, or CD8+CD57+ T cells (not recorded which) from PBMCs. The receptors stem from a human donor with aplastic anemia. Both conserved end residues are trimmed from each CDR3.

length	J	V	CDR3
12	TRBJ2-3	TRBV2	ASSAIGQTDTQY
12	TRBJ1-4	TRBV20-1	SARDLRDTEKLF
10	TRBJ2-7	TRBV29-1	SVGQADYEQY
14	TRBJ1-6	TRBV15	ATSNRDYSYNSPLH
14	TRBJ2-5	TRBV15	ATSRLGTSGAETQY
14	TRBJ2-7	TRBV11-1	ASSLEPRVGSYEQY
14	TRBJ1-3	TRBV15	ATSRAAGHSGNTIY
11	TRBJ2-7	TRBV24-1	ATSDSSLYEQY
13	TRBJ2-5	TRBV5-6	ASSLPGRMGETQY
15	TRBJ1-6	TRBV19	ASSISFGTRDNSPLH
11	TRBJ1-2	TRBV30	AWGDRGIYGYT
13	TRBJ1-1	TRBV7-6	ASSLAGRGRAEAF
10	TRBJ1-5	TRBV12-3/TRBV12-4	ASSLAREPQH
11	TRBJ2-3	TRBV20-1	SASGRLTDTQY
15	TRBJ1-4	TRBV3-1	ASSQDIGGLANEKLF
12	TRBJ1-1	TRBV5-1	TSSLAPGGTEAF
11	TRBJ2-2	TRBV20-1	SASHRDTGELF